This T cell receptor (beta chain) was found in a study of blood T cell repertoires in COVID-19. Trimming left V 10 bases short and J 0 bases short, with 9 bases between. Germline V gives CDR1 LNHDA, CDR2 SQIVND (reference sequence). The CDR3 is 13 residues long. Generated by immunoSEQ multiplex PCR, the TCRdb table keeps only in-frame clones and is missing some. The table includes 130,000 or so clones, around 85% detected once. Sequenced: peripheral blood. The origin of this receptor is a woman of 80 years or more with acute or convalescent COVID-19. The chain carries TRBV19 and TRBJ2-2, with D tentatively TRBD1 (5 bases). The DNA of the CDR3 is TGTGCCACCAGACAGACGAACACCGGGGAGCTGTTTTTT. Its protein is CATRQTNTGELFF.